This entry lists 14 T cell receptor beta chains sequenced from one sample in a study of blood T cell repertoires in COVID-19. Assay used: immunoSEQ multiplex PCR; TCRdb lists only in-frame clones, some missing. The sample holds about 140,000 clones, more than 70% seen once. The sample consisted of PBMCs or T cells enriched from blood (not recorded which). These receptors originate from a man in his forties with acute COVID-19.

This clone was picked up a small number of times. This chain uses TRBV10-3 with TRBJ1-6; 9 bases agree with TRBD1. The V gene's germline CDR1 is ENHRY and CDR2 SYGVKD. Trimming removed 2 bases from V and 8 bases from J; junction bases left unmatched: 1. This CDR3 spans 14 amino acids. The CDR3 spells CAISEGQGYSPLHF. CDR3 nucleotides: TGTGCCATCAGTGAGGGACAGGGGTATTCACCCCTCCACTTT.

This clone turned up a few times. The chain carries TRBV7-9 and TRBJ2-5; the D gene is possibly TRBD1 (5 bases). Germline V lookup: CDR1 SEHNR, CDR2 FQNEAQ (reference sequence). This CDR3 has 13 residues. V lost 4 bases and J lost 0, with 6 bases in between. The CDR3 DNA sequence: TGTGCCAGCAGCTCGGACAACCAAGAGACCCAGTACTTC. This translates into CASSSDNQETQYF.

The chain is built from TRBV19 and TRBJ2-2; TRBD1 is a possible D gene (5 bases). The V end was cut by 5 bases, the J end by 5 bases, with 18 bases between. This CDR3 spans 16 amino acids. The V gene's germline CDR1 is LNHDA and CDR2 SQIVND (reference sequence). CDR3 sequence (DNA): TGTGCCAGTAGTCTCCTCTTCAGGACAAAAACCGGGGAGCTGTTTTTT. Translated: CASSLLFRTKTGELFF.

CDR3 bases: TGTGCCAGCAGCACCGGGACAGGGGAACAAGAGACCCAGTACTTC. It is translated as CASSTGTGEQETQYF. The J gene is TRBJ2-5, the V gene TRBV9; 10 nucleotides align to TRBD1. J gave up 2 bases and V 4 bases, and 5 bases lay outside the gene matches. There are 15 residues in the CDR3. In germline, CDR1 is SGDLS, CDR2 YYNGEE.

This sequence joins TRBV24-1 and TRBJ2-1; TRBD2 aligns across 10 bases. The CDR3 covers 18 residues. Germline V lookup: CDR1 KGHDR, CDR2 SFDVKD. With 4 bases clipped from V and 0 bases from J, the junction kept 8 bases outside the gene matches. CDR3 residues: CATSDPRPSGSSYNEQFF. The CDR3 region has the DNA TGTGCCACCAGTGACCCGAGGCCTAGCGGGAGCTCCTACAATGAGCAGTTCTTC.

V usage is TRBV9 and J usage is TRBJ1-1; D remains unclear. The CDR3 runs 12 residues. Germline CDR1 is SGDLS and CDR2 is YYNGEE. V dropped 3 bases and J dropped 4 bases, with 7 bases sitting between them. The CDR3 loop is CASSARGTEAFF. In DNA, the CDR3 is TGTGCCAGCAGCGCCCGAGGCACTGAAGCTTTCTTT.

V gene TRBV21-1 combines with J gene TRBJ2-7; the table's D call, TRBD2, was not checked against the DNA. TRBV21-1 is termed a pseudogene. The CDR3 has 14 amino acids. The CDR3 loop reads CASSNRLAPYEQYF. CDR3 sequence (DNA): TGTGCCAGCAGCAATCGGCTAGCCCCCTACGAGCAGTACTTC.

This rearrangement joins TRBV11-3 to TRBJ2-1, with 9 bases lining up with TRBD2. V lost 0 bases, J lost 7 bases, and 10 bases stayed unmatched. The germline gives CDR1 SGHNT, CDR2 YENEEA. The CDR3 is 17 amino acids. The CDR3 sequence: CASSLDRDSGGGNEQFF. The CDR3 bases are TGTGCCAGCAGCTTAGATCGGGATAGCGGGGGAGGAAATGAGCAGTTCTTC.

V gene TRBV7-2 combines with J gene TRBJ2-2; D uncertain. CDR1 and CDR2 (germline): SGHTA, FQGNSA. Trimming removed 5 bases at V and 1 base at J, with 14 bases between. The CDR3 spans 16 residues. The CDR3 loop reads CASSPQATWNTGELFF. For the CDR3, the DNA is TGTGCCAGCAGCCCCCAGGCCACGTGGAACACCGGGGAGCTGTTTTTT. The full variable domain, with the rest looked up from reference TRBV7-2 and TRBJ2-2, is GAGVSQSPSNKVTEKGKDVELRCDPISGHTALYWYRQSLGQGLEFLIYFQGNSAPDKSGLPSDRFSAERTGGSVSTLTIQRTQQEDSAVYLCASSPQATWNTGELFFGEGSRLTVL.

This clone was seen just once. This sequence joins TRBV28 and TRBJ1-1, with D tentatively TRBD1 (6 bases). V was trimmed by 5 bases and J by 11 bases, leaving 12 bases between them. Looked up from germline, CDR1 is MDHEN and CDR2 is SYDVKM. This CDR3 has 11 residues. The CDR3 DNA sequence: TGTGCCAGCAGTCTAGAGGGGGGGGCTTTCTTT. This translates into CASSLEGGAFF.

The chain joins TRBV2 to TRBJ2-7; TRBD2 is a possible D gene (6 bases). V lost 4 bases, J lost 1 base, and 11 bases lay in between. Germline V gene data show CDR1 as SNHLY and CDR2 as FYNNEI. The CDR3 loop spans 14 amino acids. CDR3 protein: CASSVGGGSYEQYF. CDR3 bases: TGTGCCAGCAGTGTTGGGGGAGGTTCCTACGAGCAGTACTTC.

The chain uses TRBV9 and TRBJ2-2, with a weak D call TRBD1 (6 bases). From germline, CDR1 is SGDLS and CDR2 YYNGEE. The CDR3 sequence is 14 residues long. Trimming pared 7 bases from V and 2 bases from J, leaving 12 bases between. The CDR3 bases are TGTGCCAGCTCGACAGGACCTAACACCGGGGAGCTGTTTTTT. It yields the protein CASSTGPNTGELFF.

The count of this clone is one. The chain combines TRBV30 with TRBJ2-3, with 7 bases that match TRBD1. Germline V lookup: CDR1 GTSNPN, CDR2 SVGIG (reference sequence). The CDR3 contains 12 residues. Unmatched junction bases numbered 7, after V lost 5 bases and J lost 8 bases. This CDR3 reads CAWLTGSGTQYF. The DNA of the CDR3 is TGTGCCTGGTTGACAGGGAGCGGTACGCAGTATTTT.

The V and J genes are TRBV6-5 and TRBJ2-7, with a possible D match to TRBD1 (6 bases). This CDR3 region has 16 residues. From germline, CDR1 is MNHEY and CDR2 SVGAGI. The V gene lost 0 bases and the J gene lost 2 bases, with 14 bases spanning the gap. For the CDR3, the DNA is TGTGCCAGCAGTTACTCGGGGACATCAGCAACCTACGAGCAGTACTTC. Encoded protein: CASSYSGTSATYEQYF.